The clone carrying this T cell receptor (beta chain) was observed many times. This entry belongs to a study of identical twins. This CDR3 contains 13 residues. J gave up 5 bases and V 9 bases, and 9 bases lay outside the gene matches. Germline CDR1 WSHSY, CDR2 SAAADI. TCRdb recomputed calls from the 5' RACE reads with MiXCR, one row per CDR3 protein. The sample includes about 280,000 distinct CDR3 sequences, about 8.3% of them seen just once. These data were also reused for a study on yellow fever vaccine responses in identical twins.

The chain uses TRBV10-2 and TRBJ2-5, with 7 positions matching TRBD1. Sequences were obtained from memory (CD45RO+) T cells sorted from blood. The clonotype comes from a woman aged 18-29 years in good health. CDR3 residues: CASSTGERETQYF. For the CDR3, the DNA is TGCGCCAGTTCTACAGGGGAAAGGGAGACCCAGTACTTC.